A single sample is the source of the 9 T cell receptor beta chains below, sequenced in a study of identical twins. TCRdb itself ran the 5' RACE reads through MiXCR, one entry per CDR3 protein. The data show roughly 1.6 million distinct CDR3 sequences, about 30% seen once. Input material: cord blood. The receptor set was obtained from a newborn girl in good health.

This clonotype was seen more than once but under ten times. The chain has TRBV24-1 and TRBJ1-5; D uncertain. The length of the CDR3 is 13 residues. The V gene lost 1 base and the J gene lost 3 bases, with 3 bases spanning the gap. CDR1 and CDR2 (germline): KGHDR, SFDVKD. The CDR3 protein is CATSDLANQPQHF. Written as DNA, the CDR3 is TGTGCCACCAGTGATTTAGCCAATCAGCCCCAGCATTTT.

CDR3 amino acids: CASSSAGGGWSTDTQYF. The CDR3 DNA reads as TGTGCCAGCAGTTCCGCTGGGGGGGGATGGAGCACAGATACGCAGTATTTT. V gene TRBV6-6 combines with J gene TRBJ2-3, with 7 nucleotides matching TRBD2. Germline V gene lookup returns CDR1 MNHNY and CDR2 SVGAGI (reference sequence). This CDR3 is built from 17 residues. With V trimmed by 4 bases and J by 0 bases, 10 bases remained unmatched.

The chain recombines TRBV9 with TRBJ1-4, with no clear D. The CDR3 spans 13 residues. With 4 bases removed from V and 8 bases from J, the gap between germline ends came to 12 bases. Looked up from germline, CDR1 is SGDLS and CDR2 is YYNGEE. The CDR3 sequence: CASSPPREEKLFF. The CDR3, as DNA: TGTGCCAGCAGCCCCCCCCGAGAGGAAAAACTGTTTTTT.

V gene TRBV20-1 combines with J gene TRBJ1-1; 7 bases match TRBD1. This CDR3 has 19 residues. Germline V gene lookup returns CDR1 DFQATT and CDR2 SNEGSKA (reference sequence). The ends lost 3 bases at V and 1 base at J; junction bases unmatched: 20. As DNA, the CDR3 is TGCAGTGCTAGCCCTTACTTAACTACAGGGGTAGGTGAGAACACTGAAGCTTTCTTT. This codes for CSASPYLTTGVGENTEAFF.

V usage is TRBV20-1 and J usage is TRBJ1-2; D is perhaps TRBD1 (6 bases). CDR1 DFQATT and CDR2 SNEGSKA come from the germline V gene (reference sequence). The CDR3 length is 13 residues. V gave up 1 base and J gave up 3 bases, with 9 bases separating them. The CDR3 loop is CSARGTEDYGYTF. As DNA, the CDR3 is TGCAGTGCTAGAGGGACAGAAGACTATGGCTACACCTTC.

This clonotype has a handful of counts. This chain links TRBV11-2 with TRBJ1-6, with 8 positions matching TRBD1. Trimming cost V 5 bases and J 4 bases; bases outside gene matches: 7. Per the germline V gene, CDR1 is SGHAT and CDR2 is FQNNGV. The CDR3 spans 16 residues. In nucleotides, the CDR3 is TGTGCCAGCAGCCTACAGGGGGGGGGGTATAATTCACCCCTCCACTTT. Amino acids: CASSLQGGGYNSPLHF.

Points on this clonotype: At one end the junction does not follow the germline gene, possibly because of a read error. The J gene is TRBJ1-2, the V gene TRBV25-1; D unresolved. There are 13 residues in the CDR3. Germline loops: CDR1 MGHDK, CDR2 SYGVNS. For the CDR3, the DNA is TGTGCCTGCAGCATGGCAGCTAACTATGGCTACACCTTC. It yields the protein CACSMAANYGYTF.

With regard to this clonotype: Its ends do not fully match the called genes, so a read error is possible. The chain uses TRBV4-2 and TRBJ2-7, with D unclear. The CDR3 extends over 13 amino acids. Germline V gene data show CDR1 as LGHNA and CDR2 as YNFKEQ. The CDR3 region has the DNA TGTGCCAGCAGCCAAGACGTACCCTACCAGCAGTACTTC. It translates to CASSQDVPYQQYF.

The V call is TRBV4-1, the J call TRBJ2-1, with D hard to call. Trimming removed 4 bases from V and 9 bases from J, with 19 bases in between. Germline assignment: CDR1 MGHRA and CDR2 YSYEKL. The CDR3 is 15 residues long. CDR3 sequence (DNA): TGCGCCAGCAGCCGAGGAACTCTGGGTGACGGTGAGCAGTTCTTC. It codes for CASSRGTLGDGEQFF.